Below, one T cell receptor (beta chain) is given with its context. The antigen this receptor binds is unknown. One base away there is no much larger clone; base qualities are not given. TCRbeta CDR3 regions were amplified from genomic DNA using the immunoSEQ Assay, a bias-controlled multiplex PCR. The original pipeline was this. The number of nucleated cells in each sample was estimated from the amplification of reference gene primers within the assay. Sequence reads were collapsed and filtered to measure the absolute abundance of every unique TCRbeta CDR3 rearrangement. Productive Simpson clonality was computed per sample as the square root of Simpson's diversity index over productive rearrangements. TCRdb carries this immuneACCESS record with in-frame sequences only. Its versions omit some clonotypes, under half of them owing to an unresolved V gene in the studies checked, with the rest unexplained. The V and J calls and clone size are taken from that table; D and trimming were inferred from the DNA. Here the sample has 40,000 to 65,000 clones; around 72% occur a single time. The ten largest clones capture about 15% of the sample.

This sample stems from a study of blood T cell repertoires in COVID-19 (dated by TCRdb to about 2020). In terms of the full investigation: Samples covering the acute and convalescent phases of COVID-19 were provided by collaborators in the United States, Italy and Spain. The material from the prospective study consisted of cDNA or gDNA derived from T cells, B-cell-depleted T cells, or PBMCs. Deeply sampled blood TCRbeta repertoires from subjects exposed to, actively infected with, or recovered from COVID-19 were included in the dataset. The repertoires were released in a freely available public database intended as a resource for research on the immune response to SARS-CoV-2. Samples were obtained from the ongoing ImmuneRACE study (first 160 participants) and from 950 to 1,500 subjects provided by 6 global collaborators. Nearly every sample came with metadata listing a de-identified subject ID, COVID-19 status, age in years and sex. HLA class I and class II types, where available, came from metadata supplied by the sample provider rather than from assay-based typing. What the study reported, not specific to this receptor: The quantity of clinical and demographic metadata differed by source and by participant and was supplied without curation.

The germline V and J ends show losses of 5 bases and 4 bases respectively, and no gene match explains 5 bases of the junction. The CDR3 runs 14 residues from the cysteine to the phenylalanine. Left in the record is the CDR3 DNA by itself, 42 bases read in frame from the first base. Sequences WNHNN (CDR1) and SYGVQD (CDR2) are obtained from the germline V gene (reference sequence). The collaborating institutions used their own protocols to collect whole blood in K2EDTA tubes. For TCRbeta analysis, collaborators shipped samples in one of three forms: frozen whole blood, isolated PBMCs, or DNA extracted from either of those sample types.

What was sequenced was peripheral blood. Here the chain combines TRBV10-1 and TRBJ1-1; 9 central nucleotides agree with TRBD1. This TCR derives from a human donor with active or convalescent COVID-19. The donor label of this sample is uncertain. The DNA sequence is given as TGCGCCAGCAGTAGGGGACAGGGATCCACTGAAGCTTTCTTT. Translated, this is CASSRGQGSTEAFF.